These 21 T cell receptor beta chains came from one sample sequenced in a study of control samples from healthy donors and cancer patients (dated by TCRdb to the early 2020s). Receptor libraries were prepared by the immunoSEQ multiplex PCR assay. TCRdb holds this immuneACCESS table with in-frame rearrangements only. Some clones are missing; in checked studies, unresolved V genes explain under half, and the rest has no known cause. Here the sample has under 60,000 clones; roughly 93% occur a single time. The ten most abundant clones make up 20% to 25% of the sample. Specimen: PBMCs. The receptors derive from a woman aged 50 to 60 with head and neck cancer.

DNA of the CDR3: TGCGCCAGCAGCCAAGGGACAGGGGGATCTGGGGCCAACGTCCTGACTTTC. It yields the protein CASSQGTGGSGANVLTF. This chain joins TRBV4-1 and TRBJ2-6, with 10 bases lining up with TRBD1. This CDR3 has 17 amino acids. The germline V gene encodes CDR1 MGHRA and CDR2 YSYEKL. J lost 1 base, V lost 1 base, and 1 base had no gene match.

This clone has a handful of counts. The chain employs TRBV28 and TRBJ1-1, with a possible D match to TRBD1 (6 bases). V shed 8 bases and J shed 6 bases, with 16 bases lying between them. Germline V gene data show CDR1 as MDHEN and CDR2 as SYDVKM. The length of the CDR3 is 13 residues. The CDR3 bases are TGTGCCAGCGACCGAGGGGGTGGGGCTGAAGCTTTCTTT. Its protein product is CASDRGGGAEAFF.

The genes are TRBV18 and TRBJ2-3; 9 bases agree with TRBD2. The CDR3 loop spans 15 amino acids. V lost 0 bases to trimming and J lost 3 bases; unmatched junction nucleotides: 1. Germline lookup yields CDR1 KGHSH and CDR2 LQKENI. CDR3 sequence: CASSPPAGGTDTQYF. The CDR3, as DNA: TGTGCCAGCTCACCACCGGCGGGGGGGACAGATACGCAGTATTTT.

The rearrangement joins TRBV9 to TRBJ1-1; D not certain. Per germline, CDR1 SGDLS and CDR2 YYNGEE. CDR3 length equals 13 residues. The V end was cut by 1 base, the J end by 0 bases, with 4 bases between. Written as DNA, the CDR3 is TGTGCCAGCAGCGTAAGTATGAACACTGAAGCTTTCTTT. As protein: CASSVSMNTEAFF.

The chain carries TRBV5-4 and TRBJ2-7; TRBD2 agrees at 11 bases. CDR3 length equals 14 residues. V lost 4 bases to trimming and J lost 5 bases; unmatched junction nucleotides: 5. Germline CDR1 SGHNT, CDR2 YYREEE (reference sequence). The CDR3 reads CASSTSGSTNEQYF. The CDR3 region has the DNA TGTGCCAGCAGCACTAGCGGGAGTACAAACGAGCAGTACTTC.

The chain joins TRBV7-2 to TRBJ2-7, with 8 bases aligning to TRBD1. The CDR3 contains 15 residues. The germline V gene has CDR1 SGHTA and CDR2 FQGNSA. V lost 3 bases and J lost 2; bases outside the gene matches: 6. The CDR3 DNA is TGTGCCAGCAGCTTTCGGACAGGGCTCACCTACGAGCAGTACTTC. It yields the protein CASSFRTGLTYEQYF.

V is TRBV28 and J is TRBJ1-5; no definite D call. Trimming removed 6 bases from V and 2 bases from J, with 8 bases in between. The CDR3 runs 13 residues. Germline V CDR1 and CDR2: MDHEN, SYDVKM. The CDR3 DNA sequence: TGTGCCAGCAGCGTAACGCGCAATCAGCCCCAGCATTTT. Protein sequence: CASSVTRNQPQHF.

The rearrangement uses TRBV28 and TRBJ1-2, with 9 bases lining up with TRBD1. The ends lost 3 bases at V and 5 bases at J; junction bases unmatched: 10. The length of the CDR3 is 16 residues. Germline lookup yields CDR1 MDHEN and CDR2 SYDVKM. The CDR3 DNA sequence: TGTGCCAGCAGTTTCGGGACAGGGAGGTCCCAATATGGCTACACCTTC. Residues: CASSFGTGRSQYGYTF.

CDR3 amino acids: CASSQRQGNTEAFF. The CDR3 coding sequence is TGCGCCAGCAGCCAACGGCAGGGGAACACTGAAGCTTTCTTT. The chain links TRBV4-1 to TRBJ1-1, with D maybe TRBD1 (5 bases). The germline V and J ends were trimmed by 2 bases and 1 base, with 8 bases remaining between them. Looked up from germline, CDR1 is MGHRA and CDR2 is YSYEKL. CDR3 length: 14 residues.

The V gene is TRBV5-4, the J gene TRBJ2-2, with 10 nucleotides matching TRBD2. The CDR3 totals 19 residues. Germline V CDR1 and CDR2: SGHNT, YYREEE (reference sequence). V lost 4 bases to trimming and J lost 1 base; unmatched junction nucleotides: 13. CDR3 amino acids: CASSHPGTSALLNTGELFF. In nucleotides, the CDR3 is TGTGCCAGCAGCCATCCGGGGACTAGCGCTCTATTGAACACCGGGGAGCTGTTTTTT. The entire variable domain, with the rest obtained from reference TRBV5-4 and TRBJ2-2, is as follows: ETGVTQSPTHLIKTRGQQVTLRCSSQSGHNTVSWYQQALGQGPQFIFQYYREEENGRGNFPPRFSGLQFPNYSSELNVNALELDDSALYLCASSHPGTSALLNTGELFFGEGSRLTVL.

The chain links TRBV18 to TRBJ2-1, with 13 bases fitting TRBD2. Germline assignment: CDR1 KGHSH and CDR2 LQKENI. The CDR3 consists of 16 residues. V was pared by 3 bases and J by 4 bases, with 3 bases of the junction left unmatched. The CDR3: CASSPQGLAGYNEQFF. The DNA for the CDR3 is TGTGCCAGCTCACCCCAGGGACTAGCGGGATACAATGAGCAGTTCTTC.

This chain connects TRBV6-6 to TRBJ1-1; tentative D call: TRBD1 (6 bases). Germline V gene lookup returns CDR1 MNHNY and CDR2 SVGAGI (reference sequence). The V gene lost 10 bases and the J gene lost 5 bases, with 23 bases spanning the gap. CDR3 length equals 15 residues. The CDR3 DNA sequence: TGTGCCACCGCCGGGACAAAATGGGAGGGTACTGAAGCTTTCTTT. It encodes CATAGTKWEGTEAFF.

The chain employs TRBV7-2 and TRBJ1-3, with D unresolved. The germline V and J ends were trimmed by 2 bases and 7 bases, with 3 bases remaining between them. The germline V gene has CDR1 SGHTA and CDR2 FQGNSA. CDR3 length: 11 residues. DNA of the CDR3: TGTGCCAGCAGCTTACGGAACACCATATATTTT. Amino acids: CASSLRNTIYF.

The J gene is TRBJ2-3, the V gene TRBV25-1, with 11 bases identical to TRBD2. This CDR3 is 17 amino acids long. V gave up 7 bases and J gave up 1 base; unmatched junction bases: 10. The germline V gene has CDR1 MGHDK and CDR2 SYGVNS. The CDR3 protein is CASKGLTSGKGTDTQYF. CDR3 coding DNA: TGTGCCAGCAAGGGGTTGACTAGCGGGAAAGGCACAGATACGCAGTATTTT.

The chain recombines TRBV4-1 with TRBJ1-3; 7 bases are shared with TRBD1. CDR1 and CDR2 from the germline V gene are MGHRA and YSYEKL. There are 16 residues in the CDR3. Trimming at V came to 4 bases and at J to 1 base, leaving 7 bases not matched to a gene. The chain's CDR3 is CASSLRDSSSGNTIYF. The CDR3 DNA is TGCGCCAGCAGCCTCCGGGACAGTTCATCTGGAAACACCATATATTTT.

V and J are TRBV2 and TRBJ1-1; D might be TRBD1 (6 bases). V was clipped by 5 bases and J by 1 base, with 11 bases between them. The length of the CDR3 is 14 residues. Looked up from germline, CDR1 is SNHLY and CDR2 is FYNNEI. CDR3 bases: TGTGCCAGCAGTTCTCAGGGGCGGAACACTGAAGCTTTCTTT. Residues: CASSSQGRNTEAFF.

The CDR3 reads CASSPAGGATGELFF. The CDR3 nucleotides read TGTGCCAGCAGCCCGGCGGGGGGGGCCACCGGGGAGCTGTTTTTT. The J gene is TRBJ2-2, the V gene TRBV6-4, with 9 bases identical to TRBD2. J gave up 4 bases and V 6 bases, and 6 bases lay outside the gene matches. In germline, CDR1 is MRHNA, CDR2 SNTAGT. This CDR3 spans 15 amino acids.

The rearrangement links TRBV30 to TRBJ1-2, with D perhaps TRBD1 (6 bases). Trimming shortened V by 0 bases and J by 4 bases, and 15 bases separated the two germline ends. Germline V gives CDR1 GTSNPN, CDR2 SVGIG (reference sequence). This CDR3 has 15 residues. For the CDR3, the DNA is TGTGCCTGGAGTGTAATCCGGGGGGCCCCCTATGGCTACACCTTC. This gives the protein CAWSVIRGAPYGYTF.

The CDR3 DNA sequence: TGTGCCAGTAGTATAGATGTGGCAGGGGGGACTGAAGCTTTCTTT. Its protein is CASSIDVAGGTEAFF. V and J are TRBV19 and TRBJ1-1; 7 bases agree with TRBD1. The CDR3 totals 15 residues. The germline gives CDR1 LNHDA, CDR2 SQIVND (reference sequence). V trimming: 0 bases; J trimming: 5 bases; junction bases outside the gene matches: 6.

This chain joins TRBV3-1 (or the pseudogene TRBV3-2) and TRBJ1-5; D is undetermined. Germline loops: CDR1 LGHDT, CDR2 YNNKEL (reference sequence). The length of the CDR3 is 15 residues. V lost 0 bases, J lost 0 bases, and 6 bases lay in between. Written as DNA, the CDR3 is TGTGCCAGCAGCCAAGATCGAAATAGCAATCAGCCCCAGCATTTT. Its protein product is CASSQDRNSNQPQHF.

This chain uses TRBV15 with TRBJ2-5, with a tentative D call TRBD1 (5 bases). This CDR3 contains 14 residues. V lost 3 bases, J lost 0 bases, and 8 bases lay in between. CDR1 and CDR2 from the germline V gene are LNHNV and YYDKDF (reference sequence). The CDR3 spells CATSSSGYQETQYF. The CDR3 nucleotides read TGTGCCACCAGCAGTTCAGGGTACCAAGAGACCCAGTACTTC.